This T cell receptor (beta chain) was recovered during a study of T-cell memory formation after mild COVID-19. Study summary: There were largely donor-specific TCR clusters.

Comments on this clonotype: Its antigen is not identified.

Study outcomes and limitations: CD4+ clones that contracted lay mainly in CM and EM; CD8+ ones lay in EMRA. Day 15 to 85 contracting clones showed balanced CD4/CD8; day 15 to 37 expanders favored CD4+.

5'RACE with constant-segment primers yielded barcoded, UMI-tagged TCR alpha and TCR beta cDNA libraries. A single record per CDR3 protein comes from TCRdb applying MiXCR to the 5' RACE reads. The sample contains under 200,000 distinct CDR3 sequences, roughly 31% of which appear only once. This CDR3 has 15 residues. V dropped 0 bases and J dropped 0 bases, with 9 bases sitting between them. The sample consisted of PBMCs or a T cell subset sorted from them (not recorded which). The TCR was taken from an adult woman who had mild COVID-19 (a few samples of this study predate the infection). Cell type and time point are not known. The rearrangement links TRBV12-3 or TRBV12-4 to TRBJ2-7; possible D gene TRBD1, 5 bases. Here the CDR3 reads CASSLAGASSYEQYF. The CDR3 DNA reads TGTGCCAGCAGTTTAGCTGGGGCAAGCTCCTACGAGCAGTACTTC.